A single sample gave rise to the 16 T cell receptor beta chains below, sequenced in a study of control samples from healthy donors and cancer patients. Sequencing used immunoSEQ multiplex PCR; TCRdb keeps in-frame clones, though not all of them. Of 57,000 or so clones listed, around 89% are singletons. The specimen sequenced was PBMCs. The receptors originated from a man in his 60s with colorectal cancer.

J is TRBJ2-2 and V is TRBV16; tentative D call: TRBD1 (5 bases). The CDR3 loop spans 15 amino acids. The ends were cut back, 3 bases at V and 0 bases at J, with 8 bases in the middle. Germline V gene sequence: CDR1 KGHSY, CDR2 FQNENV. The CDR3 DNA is TGTGCCAGCAGCCATTTCAGGGCGAACACCGGGGAGCTGTTTTTT. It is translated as CASSHFRANTGELFF.

The CDR3 DNA sequence: TGTGCCAGCAGTTCGTTACGGGACAGGGAAGTGGACATTCAGTACTTC. As protein: CASSSLRDREVDIQYF. The chain couples TRBV6-2 or TRBV6-3 to TRBJ2-4; 9 bases are shared with TRBD1. The CDR3 runs 16 residues. In germline, CDR1 is MNHEY, CDR2 SVGEGT. V lost 4 bases, J lost 8 bases, and 12 bases stayed unmatched.

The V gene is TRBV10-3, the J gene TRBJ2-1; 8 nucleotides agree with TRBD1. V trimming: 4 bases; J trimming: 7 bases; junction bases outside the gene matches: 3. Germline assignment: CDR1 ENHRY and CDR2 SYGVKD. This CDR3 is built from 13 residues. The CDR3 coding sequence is TGTGCCATCAGTGTGCAGGGGGCAAATGAGCAGTTCTTC. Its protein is CAISVQGANEQFF.

CDR3 sequence: CATSEATSGGQETQYF. The CDR3 DNA sequence: TGTGCCACCAGTGAAGCTACTAGCGGGGGGCAAGAGACCCAGTACTTC. J is TRBJ2-5 and V is TRBV24-1; 12 bases match TRBD2. The V and J ends lost 4 bases and 2 bases, in that order; junction bases with no gene match: 4. The CDR3 is 16 amino acids. Per germline, CDR1 KGHDR and CDR2 SFDVKD.

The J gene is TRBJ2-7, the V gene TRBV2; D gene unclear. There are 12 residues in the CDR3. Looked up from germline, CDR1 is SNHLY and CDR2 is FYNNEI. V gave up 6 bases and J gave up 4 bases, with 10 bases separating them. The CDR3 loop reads CASRLDRYEQYF. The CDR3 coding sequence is TGTGCCAGCAGGTTGGATAGGTACGAGCAGTACTTC.

The DNA for the CDR3 is TGTGCCAGCAGCCCGGGGTCCTACAATGAGCAGTTCTTC. It encodes CASSPGSYNEQFF. V and J are TRBV7-3 and TRBJ2-1, with D possibly being TRBD2 (5 bases). V shed 5 bases and J shed 1 base, with 6 bases lying between them. CDR3 size: 13 residues. CDR1 and CDR2 (germline): SGHTA, FQGTGA.

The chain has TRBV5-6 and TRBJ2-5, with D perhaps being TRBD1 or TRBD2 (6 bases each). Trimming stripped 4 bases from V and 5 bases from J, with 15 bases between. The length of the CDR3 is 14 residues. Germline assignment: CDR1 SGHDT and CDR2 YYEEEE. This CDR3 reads CASSLPQGGETQYF. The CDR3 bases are TGTGCCAGCAGCCTACCTCAAGGGGGGGAGACCCAGTACTTC.

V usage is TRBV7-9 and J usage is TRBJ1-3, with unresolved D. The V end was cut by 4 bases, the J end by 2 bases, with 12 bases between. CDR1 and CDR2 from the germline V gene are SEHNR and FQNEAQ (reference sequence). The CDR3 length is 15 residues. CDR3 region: CASSSTDLAGNTIYF. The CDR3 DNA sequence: TGTGCCAGCAGCTCCACAGACCTAGCTGGAAACACCATATATTTT.

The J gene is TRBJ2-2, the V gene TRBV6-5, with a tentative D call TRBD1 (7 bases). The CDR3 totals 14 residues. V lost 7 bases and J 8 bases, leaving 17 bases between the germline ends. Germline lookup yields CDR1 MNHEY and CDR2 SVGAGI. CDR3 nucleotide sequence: TGTGCCAGCACCCCCCAGGGGGGCTGGGGGGAGCTGTTTTTT. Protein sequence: CASTPQGGWGELFF.

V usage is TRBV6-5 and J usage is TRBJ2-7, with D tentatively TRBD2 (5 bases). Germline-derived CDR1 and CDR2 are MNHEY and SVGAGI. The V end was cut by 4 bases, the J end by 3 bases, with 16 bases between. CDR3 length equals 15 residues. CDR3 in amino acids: CASSFAQERIYEQYF. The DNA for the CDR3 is TGTGCCAGCAGTTTCGCCCAGGAGCGGATCTACGAGCAGTACTTC.

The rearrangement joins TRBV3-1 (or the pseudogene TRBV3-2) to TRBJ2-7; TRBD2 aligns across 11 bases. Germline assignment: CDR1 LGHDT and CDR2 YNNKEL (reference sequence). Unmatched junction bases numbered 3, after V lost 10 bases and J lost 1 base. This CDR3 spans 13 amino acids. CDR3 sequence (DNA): TGTGCCATTGGGACTAGCGGTTCCTACGAGCAGTACTTC. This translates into CAIGTSGSYEQYF.

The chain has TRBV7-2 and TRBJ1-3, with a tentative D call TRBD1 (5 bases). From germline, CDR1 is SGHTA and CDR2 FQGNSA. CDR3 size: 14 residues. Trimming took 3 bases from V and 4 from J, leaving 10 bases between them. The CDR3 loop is CASSLGGTGNTIYF. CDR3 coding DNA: TGTGCCAGCAGCTTGGGGGGAACGGGAAACACCATATATTTT.

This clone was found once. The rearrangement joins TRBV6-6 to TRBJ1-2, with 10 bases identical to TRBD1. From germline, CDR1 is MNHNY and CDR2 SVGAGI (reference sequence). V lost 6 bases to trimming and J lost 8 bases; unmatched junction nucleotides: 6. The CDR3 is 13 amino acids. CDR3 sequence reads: CASRPGTGAGYTF. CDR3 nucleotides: TGTGCCAGCAGACCCGGGACAGGGGCGGGCTACACCTTC.

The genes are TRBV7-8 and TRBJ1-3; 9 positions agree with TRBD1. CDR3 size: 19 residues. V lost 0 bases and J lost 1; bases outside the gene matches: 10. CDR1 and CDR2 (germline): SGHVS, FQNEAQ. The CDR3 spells CASSLARTGESSSGNTIYF. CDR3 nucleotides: TGTGCCAGCAGCTTAGCCCGGACAGGGGAGAGTAGTTCTGGAAACACCATATATTTT.

The DNA of the CDR3 is TGTGCCAGCAAGGGGAGGGCGGGTTATCAGCCCCAGCATTTT. This translates into CASKGRAGYQPQHF. The chain recombines TRBV6-5 with TRBJ1-5, with a possible D match to TRBD1 (5 bases). Looked up from germline, CDR1 is MNHEY and CDR2 is SVGAGI. V lost 7 bases, J lost 5 bases, and 15 bases lay in between. The CDR3 has 14 amino acids.

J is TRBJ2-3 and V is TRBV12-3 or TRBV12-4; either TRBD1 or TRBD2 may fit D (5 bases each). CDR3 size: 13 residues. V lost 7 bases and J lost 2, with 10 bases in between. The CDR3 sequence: CASNRGTTDTQYF. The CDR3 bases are TGTGCCAGCAACCGAGGGACCACAGATACGCAGTATTTT.